The sequence of this TCR beta chain was determined in a study of blood T cell repertoires in COVID-19. Libraries were prepared by immunoSEQ multiplex PCR; TCRdb keeps only in-frame clonotypes and omits some of them. The sample lists about 94,000 clones, about 86% occurring once. The junction had 5 bases not matched to a gene; V was cut back by 4 bases and J by 1 base. The CDR3 consists of 15 residues. The V gene's germline CDR1 is LGHDT and CDR2 YNNKEL (reference sequence). J is TRBJ2-5 and V is TRBV3-1 (or the pseudogene TRBV3-2); TRBD1 matches 8 bases. The sample comprised peripheral blood. The TCR was taken from a man in his sixties with acute or convalescent COVID-19. The CDR3 sequence: CASSRGQVSQETQYF. In DNA form, the CDR3 reads TGTGCCAGCAGCCGGGGACAGGTGTCCCAAGAGACCCAGTACTTC.